This is a list of T cell receptor beta chains from one sample in a study of CD4 T cells in relation to SARS-CoV-2 and coronaviruses. These receptors have no identified antigens. Only in-frame clones appear in the TCRdb table, and some are missing; sequencing was by immunoSEQ multiplex PCR. The sample carries approximately 20,000 clones, roughly 77% recorded once. Sequencing was carried out using CD4+ T cells from PBMCs, cultured in vitro. These TCRs come from a human donor in good health. CDR3s include the opening cysteine and the closing phenylalanine or tryptophan. Each record gives: J gene, clone size, V gene, D gene, CDR3 DNA, CDR3 protein. D genes are given only for firm matches. Rows may omit the clone size; those that give it use once, few, many or a size class.

TRBJ2-7 | - | TRBV5-1 | TRBD2 | TGCGCCAGCAGCTTTATCCCGACTAGCGGATCCTACGAGCAGTACTTC | CASSFIPTSGSYEQYF
TRBJ1-2 | once | TRBV12-3/TRBV12-4 | - | TGTGCCAGCAGTTTAAATAACTATGGCTACACCTTC | CASSLNNYGYTF
TRBJ1-5 | - | TRBV18 | - | TGTGCCAGCTCATCGGGAAGGGATCAGCCCCAGCATTTT | CASSSGRDQPQHF
TRBJ1-5 | - | TRBV12-5 | - | TGTGCTAGTGGTTTGGTATTGGGGGTTAAAACTCTTCTAAATCAGCCCCAGCATTTT | CASGLVLGVKTLLNQPQHF
TRBJ2-7 | - | TRBV5-6 | - | TGTGCCAGCAGCTTGGAGGGTAGAAGTTGGACAAGCTTCTACGAGCAGTACTTC | CASSLEGRSWTSFYEQYF
TRBJ1-2 | - | TRBV7-2 | TRBD1 | TGTGCCAGCAGCTTAGGAGGCAGGGGGGCGGGTGGCTACACCTTC | CASSLGGRGAGGYTF
TRBJ2-2 | - | TRBV6-1 | TRBD2 | TGTGCCAGCAGTGAACGGGGATGGGTGGTAGCGGGAGTCACCGGGGAGCTGTTTTTT | CASSERGWVVAGVTGELFF
TRBJ2-5 | - | TRBV3-1/TRBV3-2 | TRBD1 | TGTGCCAGCAGCCAGGACAGGGGCGAGACCCAGTACTTC | CASSQDRGETQYF
TRBJ2-7 | - | TRBV3-1/TRBV3-2 | TRBD2 | TGTGCCAGCAGCTTAGGAGCGGGAGGGCCGGACTACGAGCAGTACTTC | CASSLGAGGPDYEQYF
TRBJ1-6 | - | TRBV5-4 | - | TGTGCCAGCAGCTTGGGGACTCGCTCCTATAATTCACCCCTCCACTTT | CASSLGTRSYNSPLHF
TRBJ2-5 | once | TRBV5-1 | - | TGCGCCAGCAGCTTGATGACTCAAGAGACCCAGTACTTC | CASSLMTQETQYF